The 27 T cell receptor beta chains listed next were all sequenced from one sample in a study of blood T cell repertoires in COVID-19. Some clones are missing from TCRdb's copy, which holds only in-frame ones; the method was immunoSEQ multiplex PCR. Seen here are roughly 140,000 clones, about nine tenths observed once, and the top ten hold over 2%. Specimen: peripheral blood. The source of these receptors is a human donor in a cohort sampled during active COVID-19.

The chain joins TRBV5-8 to TRBJ1-6, with a tentative D call TRBD1 (6 bases). The V end lost 1 base, the J end lost 6 bases, and 11 bases lay between the germline ends. The CDR3 runs to 15 residues. Germline V gene lookup returns CDR1 SGHTS and CDR2 YDEGEE. CDR3 region: CASSLRTGSNSPLHF. CDR3 DNA: TGTGCCAGCAGCTTGCGAACAGGGAGTAATTCACCCCTCCACTTT.

V and J are TRBV28 and TRBJ1-5; unclear D gene. The germline V and J ends were trimmed by 1 base and 8 bases, with 3 bases remaining between them. This CDR3 is built from 11 residues. Germline V CDR1 and CDR2: MDHEN, SYDVKM. CDR3: CASSLYKPQHF. The CDR3 bases are TGTGCCAGCAGTTTATATAAGCCCCAGCATTTT.

There are a few counts of this clone. The gene calls are TRBV29-1 and TRBJ1-3; D unresolved. The CDR3 totals 13 residues. Germline CDR1 SQVTM, CDR2 ANQGSEA. V was pared by 1 base and J by 2 bases, with 6 bases between. The CDR3 loop is CSVEGGTGNTIYF. The CDR3 DNA is TGCAGCGTTGAAGGAGGGACTGGAAACACCATATATTTT.

This clone was observed a few times. The chain is built from TRBV7-9 and TRBJ1-6; possible D gene TRBD1, 5 bases. Germline V gives CDR1 SEHNR, CDR2 FQNEAQ (reference sequence). The CDR3 has 14 amino acids. Trimming removed 2 bases at V and 10 bases at J, with 12 bases between. The CDR3 DNA follows: TGTGCCAGCAGCTTAACTACAGGAGACTCACCCCTCCACTTT. As protein: CASSLTTGDSPLHF.

V is TRBV5-1 and J is TRBJ1-3, with D unclear. Germline CDR1 reads SGHRS; CDR2 reads YFSETQ. The CDR3 covers 14 residues. The V gene lost 3 bases and the J gene lost 2 bases, with 9 bases spanning the gap. CDR3 coding DNA: TGCGCCAGCAGCTCAGCGGGGACTGGAAACACCATATATTTT. This encodes CASSSAGTGNTIYF.

The genes are TRBV30 and TRBJ1-5, with a possible D match to TRBD1 (5 bases). Per the germline V gene, CDR1 is GTSNPN and CDR2 is SVGIG (reference sequence). V lost 7 bases to trimming and J lost 4 bases, with 14 bases between them. This CDR3 contains 13 residues. As DNA, the CDR3 is TGTGCCTATTCCCTCGGGGGAAATCAGCCCCAGCATTTT. It yields the protein CAYSLGGNQPQHF.

The V and J genes are TRBV12-3 or TRBV12-4 and TRBJ1-2; the D is unclear. The CDR3 is 12 residues long. Deletions cut 3 bases from V and 5 bases from J, with 7 bases between. CDR3 DNA: TGTGCCAGCAGTTTGTCAGTATATGGCTACACCTTC. Translation: CASSLSVYGYTF.

In DNA, the CDR3 is TGTGCCAGCAGCTTGACAGGGCAGGAGGAAAAACTGTTTTTT. This encodes CASSLTGQEEKLFF. The rearrangement links TRBV7-2 to TRBJ1-4; 7 bases are a match to TRBD1. Germline CDR1 is SGHTA and CDR2 is FQGNSA. CDR3 length: 14 residues. V lost 3 bases to trimming and J lost 8 bases; unmatched junction nucleotides: 6.

J is TRBJ1-5 and V is TRBV4-2; D gene unclear. V gave up 4 bases and J gave up 5 bases, with 9 bases separating them. CDR3 size: 13 residues. Germline values: CDR1 LGHNA, CDR2 YNFKEQ. The CDR3 bases are TGTGCCAGCAGCCTGGGAGGGCATCAGCCCCAGCATTTT. Translating it yields CASSLGGHQPQHF.

The V call is TRBV5-5, the J call TRBJ1-4; D is possibly TRBD1 (6 bases). CDR1 and CDR2 (germline): SGHKS, YYEKEE (reference sequence). V lost 5 bases to trimming and J lost 2 bases, with 16 bases between them. This CDR3 is 16 amino acids long. CDR3 in amino acids: CASRTGTGLTNEKLFF. CDR3 bases: TGTGCCAGCAGAACCGGTACAGGGTTGACTAATGAAAAACTGTTTTTT.

This chain links TRBV7-3 with TRBJ2-3; 7 bases line up with TRBD1. The CDR3 is 15 amino acids. V dropped 3 bases and J dropped 2; count of bases not matched to a gene: 5. Germline lookup yields CDR1 SGHTA and CDR2 FQGTGA. CDR3 bases: TGTGCCAGCAGCTTTTCGGGACAGTACACAGATACGCAGTATTTT. Translating gives CASSFSGQYTDTQYF.

This rearrangement joins TRBV6-2 or TRBV6-3 to TRBJ2-3, with a weak D call TRBD1 (6 bases). Germline V CDR1 and CDR2: MNHEY, SVGEGT. The CDR3 sequence is 16 residues long. V was cut by 6 bases and J by 0 bases, with 16 bases left in between. CDR3 in DNA: TGTGCCAGCAGCAAAACGGACAGCCAGAGCACAGATACGCAGTATTTT. It codes for CASSKTDSQSTDTQYF.

The chain couples TRBV29-1 to TRBJ1-1; 7 bases match TRBD1. J gave up 0 bases and V 6 bases, and 7 bases lay outside the gene matches. The CDR3 is made up of 14 amino acids. CDR1 SQVTM and CDR2 ANQGSEA come from the germline V gene. The chain's CDR3 is CSVDRQGLNTEAFF. CDR3 in DNA: TGCAGCGTCGATCGACAGGGACTGAACACTGAAGCTTTCTTT.

The chain carries TRBV3-1 (or the pseudogene TRBV3-2) and TRBJ2-7; TRBD1 aligns across 7 bases. V lost 3 bases, J lost 4 bases, and 6 bases stayed unmatched. This CDR3 is built from 14 residues. CDR1 is LGHDT, CDR2 YNNKEL, per germline (reference sequence). The CDR3 sequence: CASSQPDRVYEQYF. As DNA, the CDR3 is TGTGCCAGCAGCCAGCCCGACAGGGTATACGAGCAGTACTTC.

The CDR3 protein is CAWSEGRGQGGYTF. The CDR3 DNA reads as TGTGCCTGGAGTGAAGGCAGGGGGCAAGGTGGCTACACCTTC. V usage is TRBV30 and J usage is TRBJ1-2; 8 bases match TRBD1. Germline V gene data show CDR1 as GTSNPN and CDR2 as SVGIG (reference sequence). This CDR3 is 14 amino acids long. V lost 1 base and J lost 7; bases outside the gene matches: 8. Drawing the rest from reference TRBV30 and TRBJ1-2, the complete variable domain is SQTIHQWPATLVQPVGSPLSLECTVEGTSNPNLYWYRQAAGRGLQLLFYSVGIGQISSEVPQNLSASRPQDRQFILSSKKLLLSDSGFYLCAWSEGRGQGGYTFGSGTRLTVV.

The J gene is TRBJ2-5, the V gene TRBV7-2; possible D gene TRBD1, 5 bases. There are 15 residues in the CDR3. Trimming pared 1 base from V and 1 base from J, leaving 10 bases between. Germline V gene lookup returns CDR1 SGHTA and CDR2 FQGNSA. The CDR3 nucleotides read TGTGCCAGCAGCTTAGTTGCAGGGCGCCAAGAGACCCAGTACTTC. Translating gives CASSLVAGRQETQYF.

V and J are TRBV28 and TRBJ1-3, with 9 bases identical to TRBD1. CDR3 length equals 15 residues. Germline V gives CDR1 MDHEN, CDR2 SYDVKM. Germline trimming cut 6 bases from V and 0 bases from J; bases unmatched to any gene: 3. The CDR3: CASSETGGSGNTIYF. The CDR3 region has the DNA TGTGCCAGCAGCGAGACAGGGGGCTCTGGAAACACCATATATTTT.

V gene TRBV3-1 (or the pseudogene TRBV3-2) combines with J gene TRBJ2-3; D is ambiguous. Germline V gene sequence: CDR1 LGHDT, CDR2 YNNKEL (reference sequence). Trimming cost V 4 bases and J 0 bases, with 8 bases left between them. The CDR3 consists of 14 residues. The CDR3 DNA is TGTGCCAGCAGCCCGCGTGCTAGCACAGATACGCAGTATTTT. This translates into CASSPRASTDTQYF.

This rearrangement joins TRBV27 to TRBJ2-7; TRBD1 matches at 9 bases. V lost 10 bases and J lost 7; bases outside the gene matches: 14. CDR3 length: 14 amino acids. CDR1 and CDR2 (germline): MNHEY, SMNVEV (reference sequence). CDR3 coding DNA: TGTGCCATTCGACCGGGACAGGGAATTGATGAGCAGTACTTC. Translated, it gives CAIRPGQGIDEQYF.

This clone came up many times. The rearrangement uses TRBV15 and TRBJ2-7, with D perhaps TRBD1 (7 bases). V lost 2 bases and J lost 0, with 14 bases in between. This CDR3 contains 16 residues. Germline V gene sequence: CDR1 LNHNV, CDR2 YYDKDF (reference sequence). CDR3 nucleotide sequence: TGTGCCACCAGCAGATGGCGGCAGGGGGGCTCCTACGAGCAGTACTTC. Protein: CATSRWRQGGSYEQYF.

This chain joins TRBV11-2 and TRBJ2-7; 9 bases fit TRBD2. V was pared by 5 bases and J by 4 bases, with 3 bases of the junction left unmatched. CDR1 is SGHAT, CDR2 FQNNGV, per germline. The CDR3 extends over 13 amino acids. CDR3 residues: CASSPTSGYEQYF. For the CDR3, the DNA is TGTGCCAGCAGCCCGACTAGCGGTTACGAGCAGTACTTC.

This chain links TRBV5-5 with TRBJ1-5; D is possibly TRBD1 (6 bases). Trimming took 3 bases from V and 0 from J, leaving 13 bases between them. Per germline, CDR1 SGHKS and CDR2 YYEKEE (reference sequence). This CDR3 is 16 amino acids long. The CDR3 protein is CASSYTGTLSNQPQHF. CDR3 nucleotide sequence: TGTGCCAGCAGCTACACCGGGACACTTAGCAATCAGCCCCAGCATTTT.

CDR3 bases: TGCGCCAGCAGCTACCGGGACAGGGGACGCGGGGAGCTGTTTTTT. Its translation is CASSYRDRGRGELFF. The chain combines TRBV5-1 with TRBJ2-2; TRBD1 matches at 10 bases. Germline loops: CDR1 SGHRS, CDR2 YFSETQ. With V trimmed by 3 bases and J by 7 bases, 6 bases remained unmatched. The length of the CDR3 is 15 residues.

This clone was seen just once. The chain links TRBV2 to TRBJ2-1; no clear D gene. The CDR3 has 13 amino acids. Per germline, CDR1 SNHLY and CDR2 FYNNEI. The V end was cut by 6 bases, the J end by 2 bases, with 8 bases between. CDR3 nucleotides: TGTGCCAGCAGACCCGCGGCCTACAATGAGCAGTTCTTC. It is translated as CASRPAAYNEQFF.

This clone appeared a few times. The chain has TRBV30 and TRBJ1-1; D not certain. The CDR3 totals 12 residues. Germline V gene sequence: CDR1 GTSNPN, CDR2 SVGIG (reference sequence). Trimming removed 3 bases at V and 0 bases at J, with 5 bases between. Written as DNA, the CDR3 is TGTGCCTGGAGCCAGTTGAACACTGAAGCTTTCTTT. It yields the protein CAWSQLNTEAFF.

The chain recombines TRBV15 with TRBJ1-6; D remains unclear. Trimming shortened V by 0 bases and J by 7 bases, and 7 bases separated the two germline ends. Germline lookup yields CDR1 LNHNV and CDR2 YYDKDF (reference sequence). The CDR3 extends over 14 amino acids. The CDR3 region is CATSRDLRNSPLHF. For the CDR3, the DNA is TGTGCCACCAGCAGAGATTTGAGGAATTCACCCCTCCACTTT.

The chain carries TRBV7-8 and TRBJ2-2, with 11 positions matching TRBD1. Per germline, CDR1 SGHVS and CDR2 FQNEAQ. CDR3 length: 15 amino acids. V lost 5 bases to trimming and J lost 3 bases; unmatched junction nucleotides: 2. CDR3 sequence: CASSRDRGDTGELFF. CDR3 DNA: TGTGCCAGCAGCCGGGACAGGGGGGACACCGGGGAGCTGTTTTTT. The whole variable domain, filled in from reference TRBV7-8 and TRBJ2-2, reads GAGVSQSPRYKVAKRGQDVALRCDPISGHVSLFWYQQALGQGPEFLTYFQNEAQLDKSGLPSDRFFAERPEGSVSTLKIQRTQQEDSAVYLCASSRDRGDTGELFFGEGSRLTVL.